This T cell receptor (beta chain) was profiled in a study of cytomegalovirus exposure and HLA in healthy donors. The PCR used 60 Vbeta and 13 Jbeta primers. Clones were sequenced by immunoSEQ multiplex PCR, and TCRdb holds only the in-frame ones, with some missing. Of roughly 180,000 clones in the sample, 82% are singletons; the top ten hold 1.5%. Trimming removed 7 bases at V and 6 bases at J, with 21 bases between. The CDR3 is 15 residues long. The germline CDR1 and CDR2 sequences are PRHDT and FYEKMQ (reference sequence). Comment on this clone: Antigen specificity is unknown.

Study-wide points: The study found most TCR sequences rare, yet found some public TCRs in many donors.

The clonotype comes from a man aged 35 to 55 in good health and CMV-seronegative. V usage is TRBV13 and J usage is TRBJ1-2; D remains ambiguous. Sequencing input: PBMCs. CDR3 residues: CASTGYPGSGHGYTF. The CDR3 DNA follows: TGTGCCAGCACCGGTTATCCGGGATCAGGTCATGGCTACACCTTC. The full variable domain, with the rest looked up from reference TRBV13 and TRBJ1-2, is AAGVIQSPRHLIKEKRETATLKCYPIPRHDTVYWYQQGPGQDPQFLISFYEKMQSDKGSIPDRFSAQQFSDYHSELNMSSLELGDSALYFCASTGYPGSGHGYTFGSGTRLTVV.